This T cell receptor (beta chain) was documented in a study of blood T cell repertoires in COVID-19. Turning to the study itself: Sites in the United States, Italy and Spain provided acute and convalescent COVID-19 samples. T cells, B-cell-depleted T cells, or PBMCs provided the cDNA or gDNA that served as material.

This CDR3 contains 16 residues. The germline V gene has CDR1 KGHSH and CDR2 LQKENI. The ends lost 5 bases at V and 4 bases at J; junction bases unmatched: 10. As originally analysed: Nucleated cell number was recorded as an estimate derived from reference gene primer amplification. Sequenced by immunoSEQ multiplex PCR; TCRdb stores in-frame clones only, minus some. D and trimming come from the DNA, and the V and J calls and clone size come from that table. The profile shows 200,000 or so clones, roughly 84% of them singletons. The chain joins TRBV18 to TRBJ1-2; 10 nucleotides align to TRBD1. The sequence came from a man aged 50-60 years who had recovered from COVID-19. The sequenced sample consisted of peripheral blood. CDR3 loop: CASSSRTGGLSYGYTF. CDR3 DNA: TGTGCCAGCTCATCCCGGACAGGGGGACTCAGCTATGGCTACACCTTC.